These 10 T cell receptor beta chains were sequenced from one sample in a study of blood T cell repertoires in COVID-19. Only in-frame clones appear in the TCRdb table, and some are missing; sequencing was by immunoSEQ multiplex PCR. Of under 450,000 clones in the sample, around 87% are singletons; the top ten hold 1.3%. Sequenced material: PBMCs or T cells enriched from blood (not recorded which). These TCRs come from a man aged 25-45 years who had recovered from COVID-19.

The chain couples TRBV27 to TRBJ1-5; TRBD1 agrees at 8 bases. V gave up 5 bases and J gave up 4 bases; unmatched junction bases: 7. This CDR3 comprises 15 residues. Germline assignment: CDR1 MNHEY and CDR2 SMNVEV (reference sequence). The CDR3 region is CASSRGQGVNQPQHF. The DNA for the CDR3 is TGTGCCAGCAGTCGAGGACAGGGCGTTAATCAGCCCCAGCATTTT.

This clone has a count of ten or more. The chain employs TRBV5-6 and TRBJ1-1, with 8 bases aligning to TRBD1. The CDR3 sequence is 14 residues long. The germline gives CDR1 SGHDT, CDR2 YYEEEE. V lost 4 bases, J lost 8 bases, and 10 bases stayed unmatched. As DNA, the CDR3 is TGTGCCAGCAGCCGCCTGGACAGGGAGGCAGAAGCTTTCTTT. It is translated as CASSRLDREAEAFF. Full variable domain (remainder filled in from reference TRBV5-6 and TRBJ1-1): DAGVTQSPTHLIKTRGQQVTLRCSPKSGHDTVSWYQQALGQGPQFIFQYYEEEERQRGNFPDRFSGHQFPNYSSELNVNALLLGDSALYLCASSRLDREAEAFFGQGTRLTVV.

In the case of this clone: A read error may explain this, as a much larger clone is one base away. The chain links TRBV6-2 or TRBV6-3 to TRBJ2-7; D remains ambiguous. The CDR3 has 11 amino acids. From germline, CDR1 is MNHEY and CDR2 SVGEGT. The CDR3 DNA reads as TGTGCCAGCAGTTACTCCGACGAGCAGTACTTC. This encodes CASSYSDEQYF.

V usage is TRBV29-1 and J usage is TRBJ1-1; 9 bases agree with TRBD1. The CDR3 is 13 amino acids. CDR1 and CDR2 (germline): SQVTM, ANQGSEA. The J segment lost 5 bases and the V segment lost 6 bases, leaving 7 bases of the junction unmatched. The CDR3 DNA is TGCAGCGTCCACGGACAGGGGAGGACTGAAGCTTTCTTT. It yields the protein CSVHGQGRTEAFF.

The sample holds one count of this clone. This chain uses TRBV9 with TRBJ2-2; a weak D match, TRBD1 (5 bases). The CDR3 runs 15 residues. Trimming cost V 4 bases and J 2 bases, with 12 bases left between them. Germline V gives CDR1 SGDLS, CDR2 YYNGEE. The CDR3 sequence: CASSPRQLNTGELFF. CDR3 coding DNA: TGTGCCAGCAGCCCCCGACAGCTAAACACCGGGGAGCTGTTTTTT.

The rearrangement uses TRBV7-9 and TRBJ2-7; 13 bases are a match to TRBD2. Trimming took 5 bases from V and 4 from J; bases not matched to a gene: 11. From germline, CDR1 is SEHNR and CDR2 FQNEAQ (reference sequence). This CDR3 is 17 amino acids long. CDR3 protein: CASSPGLAGELFYEQYF. The CDR3 DNA reads as TGTGCCAGCAGCCCTGGACTAGCGGGGGAACTATTTTACGAGCAGTACTTC.

This clone came up once. The V call is TRBV4-1, the J call TRBJ1-2, with D unresolved. The CDR3 has 18 amino acids. Germline-derived CDR1 and CDR2 are MGHRA and YSYEKL. The V end was cut by 3 bases, the J end by 2 bases, with 22 bases between. This CDR3 is CASSHALGGDGSNYGYTF. The CDR3, as DNA: TGCGCCAGCAGCCACGCATTGGGAGGCGACGGATCGAACTATGGCTACACCTTC.

The J gene is TRBJ1-3, the V gene TRBV15; 7 bases agree with TRBD1. Germline trimming cut 5 bases from V and 0 bases from J; bases unmatched to any gene: 1. Germline CDR1 reads LNHNV; CDR2 reads YYDKDF (reference sequence). The CDR3 consists of 14 residues. CDR3 nucleotide sequence: TGTGCCACCAGCGACAGGGTCTCTGGAAACACCATATATTTT. As protein: CATSDRVSGNTIYF.

The J gene is TRBJ2-7, the V gene TRBV2; possibly TRBD1 for D (6 bases). This CDR3 has 13 residues. V was trimmed by 4 bases and J by 1 base, leaving 8 bases between them. The germline V gene encodes CDR1 SNHLY and CDR2 FYNNEI. The CDR3 loop is CASSVGQSYEQYF. The DNA of the CDR3 is TGTGCCAGCAGTGTCGGACAGTCCTACGAGCAGTACTTC.

The chain couples TRBV10-2 to TRBJ1-3; 9 bases fit TRBD1. Germline CDR1 and CDR2: WSHSY and SAAADI. This CDR3 is built from 14 residues. The junction had 5 bases not matched to a gene; V was cut back by 7 bases and J by 4 bases. CDR3 DNA sequence: TGCGCCAGCACCCCGACAGGGGGAGGAAACACCATATATTTT. Its protein product is CASTPTGGGNTIYF.